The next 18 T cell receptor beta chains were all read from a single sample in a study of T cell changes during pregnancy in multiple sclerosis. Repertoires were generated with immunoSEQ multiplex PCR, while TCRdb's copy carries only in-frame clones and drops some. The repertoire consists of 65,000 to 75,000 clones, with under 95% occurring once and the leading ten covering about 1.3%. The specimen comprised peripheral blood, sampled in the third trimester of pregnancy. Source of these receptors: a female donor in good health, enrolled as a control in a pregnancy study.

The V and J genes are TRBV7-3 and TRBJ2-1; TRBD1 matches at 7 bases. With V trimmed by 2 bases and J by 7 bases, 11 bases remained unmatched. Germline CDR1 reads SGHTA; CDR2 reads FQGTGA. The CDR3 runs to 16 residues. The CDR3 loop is CASSLLGDSSINEQFF. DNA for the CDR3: TGTGCCAGCAGCTTATTGGGGGACAGTTCGATTAATGAGCAGTTCTTC.

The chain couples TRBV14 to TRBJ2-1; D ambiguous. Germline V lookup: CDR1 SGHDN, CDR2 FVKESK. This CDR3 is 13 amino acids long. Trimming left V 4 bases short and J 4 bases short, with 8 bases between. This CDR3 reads CASSPPEYNEQFF. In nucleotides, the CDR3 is TGTGCCAGCAGCCCCCCGGAGTACAATGAGCAGTTCTTC.

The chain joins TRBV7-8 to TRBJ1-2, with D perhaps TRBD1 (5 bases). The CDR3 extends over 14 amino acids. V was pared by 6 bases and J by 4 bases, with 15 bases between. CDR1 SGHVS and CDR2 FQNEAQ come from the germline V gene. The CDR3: CASSNVGGGYGYTF. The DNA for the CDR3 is TGTGCCAGCAGTAACGTCGGGGGTGGCTATGGCTACACCTTC.

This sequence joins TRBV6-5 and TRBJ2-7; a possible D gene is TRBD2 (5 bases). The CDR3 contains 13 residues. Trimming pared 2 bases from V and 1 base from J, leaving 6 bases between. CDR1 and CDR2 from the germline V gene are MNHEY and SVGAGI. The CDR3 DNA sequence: TGTGCCAGCAGTTACACGGGATCCTACGAGCAGTACTTC. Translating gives CASSYTGSYEQYF.

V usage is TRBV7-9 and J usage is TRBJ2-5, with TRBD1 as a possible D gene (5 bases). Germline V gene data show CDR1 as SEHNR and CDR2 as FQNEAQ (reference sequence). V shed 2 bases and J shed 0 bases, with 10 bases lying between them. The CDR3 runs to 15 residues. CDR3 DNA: TGTGCCAGCAGCTTATTATCAGGGAACCAAGAGACCCAGTACTTC. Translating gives CASSLLSGNQETQYF.

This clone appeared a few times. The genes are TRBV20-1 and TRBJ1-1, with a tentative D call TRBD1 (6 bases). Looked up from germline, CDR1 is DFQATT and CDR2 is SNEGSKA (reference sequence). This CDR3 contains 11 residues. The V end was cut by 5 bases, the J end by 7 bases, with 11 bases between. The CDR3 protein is CSAHGQLEAFF. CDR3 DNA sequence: TGCAGTGCTCACGGACAGCTTGAAGCTTTCTTT.

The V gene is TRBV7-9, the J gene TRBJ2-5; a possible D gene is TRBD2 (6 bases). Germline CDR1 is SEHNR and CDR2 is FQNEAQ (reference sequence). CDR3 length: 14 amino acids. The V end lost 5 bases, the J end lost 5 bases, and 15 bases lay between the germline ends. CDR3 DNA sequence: TGTGCCAGCAGCCTCCGTGTTGGAGGGGAGACCCAGTACTTC. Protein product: CASSLRVGGETQYF.

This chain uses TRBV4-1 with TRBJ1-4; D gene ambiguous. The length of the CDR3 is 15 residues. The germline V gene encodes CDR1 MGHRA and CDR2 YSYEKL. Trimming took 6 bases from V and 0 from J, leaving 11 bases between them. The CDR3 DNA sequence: TGCGCCAGCAGTCGCGCAGGCGCAACTAATGAAAAACTGTTTTTT. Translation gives CASSRAGATNEKLFF.

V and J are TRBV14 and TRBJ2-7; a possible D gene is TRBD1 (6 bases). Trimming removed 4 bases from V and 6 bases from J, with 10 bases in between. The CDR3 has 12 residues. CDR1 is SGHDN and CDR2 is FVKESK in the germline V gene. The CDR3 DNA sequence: TGTGCCAGCAGCCCGTGGGGGCTCGAGCAGTACTTC. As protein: CASSPWGLEQYF.

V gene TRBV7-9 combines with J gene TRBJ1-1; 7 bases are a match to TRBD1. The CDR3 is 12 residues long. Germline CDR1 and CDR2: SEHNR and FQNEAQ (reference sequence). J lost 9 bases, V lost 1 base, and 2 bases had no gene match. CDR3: CASSLGGQKAFF. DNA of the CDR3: TGTGCCAGCAGCTTAGGGGGACAGAAAGCTTTCTTT. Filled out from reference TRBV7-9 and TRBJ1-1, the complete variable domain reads DTGVSQNPRHKITKRGQNVTFRCDPISEHNRLYWYRQTLGQGPEFLTYFQNEAQLEKSRLLSDRFSAERPKGSFSTLEIQRTEQGDSAMYLCASSLGGQKAFFGQGTRLTVV.

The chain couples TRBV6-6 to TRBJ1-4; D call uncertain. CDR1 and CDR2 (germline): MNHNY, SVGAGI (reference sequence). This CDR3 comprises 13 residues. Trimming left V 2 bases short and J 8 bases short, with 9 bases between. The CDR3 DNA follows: TGTGCCAGCAGTTACAGGCCGGAGGAAAAACTGTTTTTT. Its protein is CASSYRPEEKLFF.

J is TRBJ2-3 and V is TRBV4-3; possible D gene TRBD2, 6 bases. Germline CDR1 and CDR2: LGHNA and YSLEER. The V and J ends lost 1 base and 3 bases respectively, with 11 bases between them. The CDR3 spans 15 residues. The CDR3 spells CASSQGTGVTDTQYF. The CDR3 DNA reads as TGCGCCAGCAGCCAAGGGACGGGGGTGACAGATACGCAGTATTTT.

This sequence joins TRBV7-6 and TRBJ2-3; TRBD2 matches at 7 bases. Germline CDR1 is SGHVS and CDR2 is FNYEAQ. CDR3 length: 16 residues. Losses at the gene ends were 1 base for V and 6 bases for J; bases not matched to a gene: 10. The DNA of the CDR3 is TGTGCCAGCAGCTTAGGAAGCGGGACTGCTACCGATACGCAGTATTTT. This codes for CASSLGSGTATDTQYF.

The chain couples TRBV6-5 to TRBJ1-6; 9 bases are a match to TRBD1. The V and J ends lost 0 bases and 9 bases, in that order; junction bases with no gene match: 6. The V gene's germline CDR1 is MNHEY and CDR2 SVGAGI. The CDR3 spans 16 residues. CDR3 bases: TGTGCCAGCAGTTACTCGCTCCGGGACAGGGCTTCACCCCTCCACTTT. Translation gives CASSYSLRDRASPLHF.

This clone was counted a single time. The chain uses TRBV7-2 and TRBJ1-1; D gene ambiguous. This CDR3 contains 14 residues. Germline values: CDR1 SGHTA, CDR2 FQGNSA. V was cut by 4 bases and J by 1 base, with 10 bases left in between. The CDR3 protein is CASSSPQANTEAFF. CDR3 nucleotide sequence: TGTGCCAGCAGCTCTCCTCAAGCGAACACTGAAGCTTTCTTT.

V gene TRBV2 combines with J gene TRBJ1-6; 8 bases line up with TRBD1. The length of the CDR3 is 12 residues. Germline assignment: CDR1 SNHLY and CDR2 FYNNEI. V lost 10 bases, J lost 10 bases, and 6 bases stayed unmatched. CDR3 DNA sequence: TGTGCCACCACAGGGGGAAAATCACCCCTCCACTTT. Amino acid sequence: CATTGGKSPLHF.

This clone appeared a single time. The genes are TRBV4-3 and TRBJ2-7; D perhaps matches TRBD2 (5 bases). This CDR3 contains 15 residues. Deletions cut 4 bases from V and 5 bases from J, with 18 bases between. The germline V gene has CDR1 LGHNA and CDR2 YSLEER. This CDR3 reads CASSPDPGMPNEQYF. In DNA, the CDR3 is TGCGCCAGCAGCCCAGATCCCGGGATGCCCAACGAGCAGTACTTC.

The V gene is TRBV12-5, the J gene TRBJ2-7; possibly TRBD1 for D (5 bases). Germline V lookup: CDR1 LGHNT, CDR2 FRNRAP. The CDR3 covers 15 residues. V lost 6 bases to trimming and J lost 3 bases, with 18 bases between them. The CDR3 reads CASGTPRTDNYEQYF. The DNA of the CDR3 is TGTGCTAGTGGAACCCCCCGGACGGACAACTACGAGCAGTACTTC.